This T cell receptor (beta chain) was identified during a study of OX40 agonist ivuxolimab in advanced cancers. About the research overall: Dose-escalation patients had hepatocellular carcinoma, melanoma, renal cell or head and neck cancer. People who had prior anti-PD-1, anti-PD-L1 or anti-CTLA-4 therapy could take part, and roughly 44% had some.

The CDR3 is made up of 16 amino acids. The V end lost 1 base, the J end lost 4 bases, and 13 bases lay between the germline ends. The germline CDR1 and CDR2 sequences are KGHSH and LQKENI. With baseline, cycle 4 day 1, and cycle 7 day 1 as timepoints, blood was sampled. Only in-frame clones appear in the TCRdb table, and some are missing; sequencing was by immunoSEQ multiplex PCR. The top ten hold roughly 0.9% of the sample, which has more than 60,000 clones, more than 85% seen once. The genes are TRBV18 and TRBJ2-2; D is possibly TRBD1 (6 bases). This sample comprised CD4+ or CD8+ T cells sorted from blood, obtained in a trial of the OX40 agonist ivuxolimab. This sequence was found in an adult with an advanced solid tumor such as melanoma, head and neck, liver or kidney cancer. This CDR3 reads CASSPRAGVTTGELFF. The DNA of the CDR3 is TGTGCCAGCTCACCACGAGCAGGGGTCACCACCGGGGAGCTGTTTTTT.